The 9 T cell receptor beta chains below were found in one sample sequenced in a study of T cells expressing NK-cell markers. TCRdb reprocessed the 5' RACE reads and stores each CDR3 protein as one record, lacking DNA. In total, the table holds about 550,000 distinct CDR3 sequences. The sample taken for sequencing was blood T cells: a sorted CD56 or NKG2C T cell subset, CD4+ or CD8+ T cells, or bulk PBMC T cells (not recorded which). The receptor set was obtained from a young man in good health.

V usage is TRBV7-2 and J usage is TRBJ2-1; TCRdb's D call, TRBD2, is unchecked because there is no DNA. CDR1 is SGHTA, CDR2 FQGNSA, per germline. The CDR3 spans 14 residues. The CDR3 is CASSFLAGKNEQFF.

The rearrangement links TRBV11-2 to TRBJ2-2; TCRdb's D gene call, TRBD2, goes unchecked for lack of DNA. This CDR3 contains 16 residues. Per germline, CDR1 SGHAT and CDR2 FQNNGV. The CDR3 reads CASSLHQRGSTGELFF. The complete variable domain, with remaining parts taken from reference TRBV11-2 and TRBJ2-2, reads EAGVAQSPRYKIIEKRQSVAFWCNPISGHATLYWYQQILGQGPKLLIQFQNNGVVDDSQLPKDRFSAERLKGVDSTLKIQPAKLEDSAVYLCASSLHQRGSTGELFFGEGSRLTVL.

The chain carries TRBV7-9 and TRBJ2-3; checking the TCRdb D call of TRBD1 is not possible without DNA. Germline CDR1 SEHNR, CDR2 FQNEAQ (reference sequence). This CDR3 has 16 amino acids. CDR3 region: CASSFLSGQGSDTQYF.

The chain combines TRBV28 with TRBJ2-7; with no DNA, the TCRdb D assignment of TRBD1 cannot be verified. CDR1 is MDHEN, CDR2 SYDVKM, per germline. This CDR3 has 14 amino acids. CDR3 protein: CASSTPGNRGRQYF.

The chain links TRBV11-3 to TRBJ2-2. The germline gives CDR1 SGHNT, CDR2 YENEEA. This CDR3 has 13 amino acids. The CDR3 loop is CASGYTNTGELFF.

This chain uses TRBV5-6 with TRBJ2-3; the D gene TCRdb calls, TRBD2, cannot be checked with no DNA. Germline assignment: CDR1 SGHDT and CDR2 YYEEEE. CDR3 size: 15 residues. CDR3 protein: CASSFISGRPDTQYF.

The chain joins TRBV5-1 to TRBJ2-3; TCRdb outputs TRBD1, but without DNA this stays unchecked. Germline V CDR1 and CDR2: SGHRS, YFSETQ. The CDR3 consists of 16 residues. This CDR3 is CASRPGGDTGTNTQYF.

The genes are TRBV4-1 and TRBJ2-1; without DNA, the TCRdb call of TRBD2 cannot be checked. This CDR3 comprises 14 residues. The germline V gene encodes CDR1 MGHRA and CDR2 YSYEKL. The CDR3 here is CASSQGHGRNEQFF.

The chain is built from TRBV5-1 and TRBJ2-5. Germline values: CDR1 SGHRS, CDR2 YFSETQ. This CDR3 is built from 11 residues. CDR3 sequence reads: CASSYTKTQYF. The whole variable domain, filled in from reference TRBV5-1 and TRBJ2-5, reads KAGVTQTPRYLIKTRGQQVTLSCSPISGHRSVSWYQQTPGQGLQFLFEYFSETQRNKGNFPGRFSGRQFSNSRSEMNVSTLELGDSALYLCASSYTKTQYFGPGTRLLVL.